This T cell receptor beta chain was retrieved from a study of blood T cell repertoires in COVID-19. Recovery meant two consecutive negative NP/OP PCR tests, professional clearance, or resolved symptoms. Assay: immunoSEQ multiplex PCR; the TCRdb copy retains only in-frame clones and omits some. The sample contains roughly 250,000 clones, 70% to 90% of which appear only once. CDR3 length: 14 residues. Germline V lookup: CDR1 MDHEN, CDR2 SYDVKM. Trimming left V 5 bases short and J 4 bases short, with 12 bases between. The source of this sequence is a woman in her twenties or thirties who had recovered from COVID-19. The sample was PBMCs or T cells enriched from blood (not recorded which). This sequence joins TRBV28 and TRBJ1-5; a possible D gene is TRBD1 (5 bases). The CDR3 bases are TGTGCCAGCAGTCGCAGACAGCCGAATCAGCCCCAGCATTTT. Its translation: CASSRRQPNQPQHF. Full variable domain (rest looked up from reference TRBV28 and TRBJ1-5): DVKVTQSSRYLVKRTGEKVFLECVQDMDHENMFWYRQDPGLGLRLIYFSYDVKMKEKGDIPEGYSVSREKKERFSLILESASTNQTSMYLCASSRRQPNQPQHFGDGTRLSIL.